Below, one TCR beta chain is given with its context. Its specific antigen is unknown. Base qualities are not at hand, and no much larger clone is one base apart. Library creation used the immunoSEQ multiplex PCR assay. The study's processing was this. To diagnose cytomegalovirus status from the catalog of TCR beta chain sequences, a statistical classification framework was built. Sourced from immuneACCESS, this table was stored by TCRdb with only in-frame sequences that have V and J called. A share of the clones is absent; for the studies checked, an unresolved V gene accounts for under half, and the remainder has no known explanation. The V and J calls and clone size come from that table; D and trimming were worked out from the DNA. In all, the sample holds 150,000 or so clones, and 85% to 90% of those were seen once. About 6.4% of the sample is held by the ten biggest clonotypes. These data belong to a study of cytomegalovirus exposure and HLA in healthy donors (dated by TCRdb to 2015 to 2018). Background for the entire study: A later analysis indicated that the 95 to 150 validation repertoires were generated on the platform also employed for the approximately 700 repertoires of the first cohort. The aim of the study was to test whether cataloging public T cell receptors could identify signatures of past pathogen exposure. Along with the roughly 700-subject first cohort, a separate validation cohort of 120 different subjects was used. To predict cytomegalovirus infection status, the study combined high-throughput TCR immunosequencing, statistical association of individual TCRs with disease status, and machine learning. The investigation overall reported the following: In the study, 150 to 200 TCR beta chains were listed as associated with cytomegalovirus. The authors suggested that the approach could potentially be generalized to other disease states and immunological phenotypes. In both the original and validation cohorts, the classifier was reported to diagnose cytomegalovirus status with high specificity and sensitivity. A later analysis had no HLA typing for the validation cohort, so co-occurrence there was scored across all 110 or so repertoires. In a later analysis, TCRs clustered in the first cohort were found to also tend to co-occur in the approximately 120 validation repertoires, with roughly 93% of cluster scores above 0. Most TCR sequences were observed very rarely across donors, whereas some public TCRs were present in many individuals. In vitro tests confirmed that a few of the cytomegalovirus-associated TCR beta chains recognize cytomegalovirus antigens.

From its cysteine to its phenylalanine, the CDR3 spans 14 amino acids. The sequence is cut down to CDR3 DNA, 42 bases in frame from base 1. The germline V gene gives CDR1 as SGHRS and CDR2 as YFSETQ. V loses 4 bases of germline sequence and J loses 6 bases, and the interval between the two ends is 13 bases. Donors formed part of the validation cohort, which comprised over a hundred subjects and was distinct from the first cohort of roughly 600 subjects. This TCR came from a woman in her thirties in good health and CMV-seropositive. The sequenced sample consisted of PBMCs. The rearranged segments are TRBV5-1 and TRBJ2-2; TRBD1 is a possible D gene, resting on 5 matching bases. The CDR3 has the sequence CASSPVPRAGELFF. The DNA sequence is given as TGCGCCAGCAGCCCCGTACCCAGGGCCGGGGAGCTGTTTTTT. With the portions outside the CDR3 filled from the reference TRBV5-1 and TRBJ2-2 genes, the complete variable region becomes KAGVTQTPRYLIKTRGQQVTLSCSPISGHRSVSWYQQTPGQGLQFLFEYFSETQRNKGNFPGRFSGRQFSNSRSEMNVSTLELGDSALYLCASSPVPRAGELFFGEGSRLTVL.